Below are 12 T cell receptor beta chains sequenced from a single sample in a study of patients and donors after allogeneic stem cell transplantation. TCRdb independently ran MiXCR on the RT-PCR reads; one entry per CDR3 protein. The repertoire holds almost 90,000 distinct CDR3 sequences, with about 5% as singletons. Sequenced input: blood, either unsorted or a sorted T cell fraction (not recorded which). Source of these receptors: a human donor who was either an allogeneic HSCT recipient or a stem cell or donor lymphocyte infusion donor (not recorded which). It is not recorded whose cells these are; they may come from a transplant donor.

This clonotype has a count of ten or more. The CDR3 DNA sequence: TGTGCCAGCAGTCCAGGGCCCCCCGGGGAGCTGTTTTTT. This codes for CASSPGPPGELFF. This chain links TRBV28 with TRBJ2-2; TRBD1 is a possible D gene (5 bases). Germline CDR1 is MDHEN and CDR2 is SYDVKM. This CDR3 contains 13 residues. The V gene lost 5 bases and the J gene lost 6 bases, with 10 bases spanning the gap.

This clonotype came up a few times. The chain carries TRBV5-1 and TRBJ2-7; tentatively, D is TRBD1 (6 bases). This CDR3 has 14 amino acids. Germline V gene lookup returns CDR1 SGHRS and CDR2 YFSETQ. V was trimmed by 6 bases and J by 4 bases, leaving 17 bases between them. CDR3 sequence: CASNKGGTAYEQYF. As DNA, the CDR3 is TGCGCCAGCAACAAAGGGGGTACCGCGTACGAGCAGTACTTC.

This clonotype was observed at least ten times. CDR3 sequence: CASSAGLAGESDTQYF. CDR3 nucleotides: TGCGCCAGCAGCGCAGGACTAGCGGGAGAGTCAGATACGCAGTATTTT. J is TRBJ2-3 and V is TRBV5-1, with 13 bases matching TRBD2. CDR1 and CDR2 from the germline V gene are SGHRS and YFSETQ. J was trimmed by 4 bases and V by 4 bases; bases with no gene match: 6. There are 16 residues in the CDR3.

This clonotype was recorded many times. CDR3 bases: TGCAGTGCTACGGACAAGTACACTGAAGCTTTCTTT. Translating it yields CSATDKYTEAFF. The rearrangement links TRBV20-1 to TRBJ1-1; possible D gene TRBD1, 5 bases. The CDR3 covers 12 residues. V was clipped by 4 bases and J by 3 bases, with 9 bases between them. Germline values: CDR1 DFQATT, CDR2 SNEGSKA (reference sequence).

This rearrangement joins TRBV7-7 to TRBJ2-5, with 9 positions matching TRBD2. Germline lookup yields CDR1 SSHAT and CDR2 FNYEAQ (reference sequence). CDR3 length equals 14 residues. The trim removed 5 bases at V and 7 bases at J, leaving 8 bases unmatched. The CDR3 coding sequence is TGTGCCAGCAGCCTTAGCGGGGGCCAGGGGACCCAGTACTTC. It yields the protein CASSLSGGQGTQYF.

The table lists this clonotype with a few counts. This chain joins TRBV6-1 and TRBJ2-1; D is tentatively TRBD1 or TRBD2 (5 bases each). Germline CDR1 and CDR2: MNHNS and SASEGT. The CDR3 is 11 amino acids. V lost 3 bases to trimming and J lost 16 bases, with 13 bases between them. This CDR3 reads CASSDLLGRFF. The CDR3 nucleotides are TGTGCCAGCAGTGATCTTCTGGGACGATTCTTC.

This clonotype showed up many times. The chain has TRBV7-2 and TRBJ2-4, with 7 positions matching TRBD1. V lost 6 bases, J lost 9 bases, and 11 bases stayed unmatched. There are 14 residues in the CDR3. Germline V lookup: CDR1 SGHTA, CDR2 FQGNSA. The CDR3: CASRSPQGSSIQYF. The DNA for the CDR3 is TGTGCCAGCAGGAGTCCACAGGGGAGTAGCATTCAGTACTTC.

This clonotype was seen a few times. The chain has TRBV28 and TRBJ2-1; a weak D match, TRBD2 (6 bases). CDR1 is MDHEN and CDR2 is SYDVKM in the germline V gene. Trimming shortened V by 5 bases and J by 6 bases, and 11 bases separated the two germline ends. The CDR3 has 13 amino acids. As DNA, the CDR3 is TGTGCCAGCAGTATGACTAGTAGCAATGAGCAGTTCTTC. Protein product: CASSMTSSNEQFF. Variable domain in full (rest from reference TRBV28 and TRBJ2-1): DVKVTQSSRYLVKRTGEKVFLECVQDMDHENMFWYRQDPGLGLRLIYFSYDVKMKEKGDIPEGYSVSREKKERFSLILESASTNQTSMYLCASSMTSSNEQFFGPGTRLTVL.

Ten or more counts support this clonotype. The chain carries TRBV5-1 and TRBJ2-3, with D uncertain. The ends were cut back, 0 bases at V and 6 bases at J, with 5 bases in the middle. Germline V gene lookup returns CDR1 SGHRS and CDR2 YFSETQ. The CDR3 is 12 amino acids. CDR3 sequence (DNA): TGCGCCAGCAGCTTGGCCGCGGATACGCAGTATTTT. This codes for CASSLAADTQYF.

The genes are TRBV27 and TRBJ2-1, with 11 bases aligning to TRBD2. Germline loops: CDR1 MNHEY, CDR2 SMNVEV (reference sequence). Losses at the gene ends were 3 bases for V and 1 base for J; bases not matched to a gene: 14. The CDR3 runs to 20 residues. The CDR3 DNA sequence: TGTGCCAGCAGTTTCCAAAACGGGTTACTAGCGGGAGCTTCCTACAATGAGCAGTTCTTC. Encoded protein: CASSFQNGLLAGASYNEQFF.

This clonotype has at least ten counts. The rearrangement joins TRBV18 to TRBJ1-5, with TRBD1 matching over 8 bases. The V and J ends lost 3 bases and 8 bases, in that order; junction bases with no gene match: 3. The CDR3 runs to 13 residues. Germline V gene lookup returns CDR1 KGHSH and CDR2 LQKENI. The DNA of the CDR3 is TGTGCCAGCTCACCGGGACAGGAGGAGCCCCAGCATTTT. Translation gives CASSPGQEEPQHF.

This clonotype came up once. A much larger clone lies a single base off, so this may be a read error. V usage is TRBV2 and J usage is TRBJ1-1; the match to TRBD1 covers 8 bases. Unmatched junction bases numbered 7, after V lost 5 bases and J lost 5 bases. Germline V gene data show CDR1 as SNHLY and CDR2 as FYNNEI. CDR3 size: 14 residues. Here the CDR3 DNA reads TGTGCCAGCAGTAGACAGGGGTCGCAGACTGAAGCTTTCTTT. Amino acid sequence: CASSRQGSQTEAFF.